These 32 T cell receptor beta chains were sequenced from one sample in a study of radiotherapy plus CTLA-4 blockade in lung cancer. Some clones are missing from TCRdb's copy, which holds only in-frame ones; the method was immunoSEQ multiplex PCR. Here the sample spans about 33,000 clones, 75% to 85% being singletons. The starting material was peripheral blood, obtained from a patient treated with radiotherapy plus ipilimumab. The receptors were gathered from a human donor with non-small cell lung cancer that progressed on radiotherapy plus ipilimumab.

The chain links TRBV29-1 to TRBJ1-2; the match to TRBD1 covers 7 bases. Germline trimming cut 8 bases from V and 6 bases from J; bases unmatched to any gene: 15. Germline V gene lookup returns CDR1 SQVTM and CDR2 ANQGSEA. This CDR3 comprises 14 residues. CDR3 region: CSILSPGQINGYTF. DNA of the CDR3: TGCAGCATCCTTTCACCGGGACAGATCAATGGCTACACCTTC.

V gene TRBV19 combines with J gene TRBJ2-2; the match to TRBD2 covers 8 bases. The CDR3 is 14 amino acids. CDR1 LNHDA and CDR2 SQIVND come from the germline V gene (reference sequence). V dropped 5 bases and J dropped 6; count of bases not matched to a gene: 5. CDR3 sequence reads: CASSSGGGPGELFF. The CDR3 DNA follows: TGTGCCAGTAGTTCCGGGGGGGGCCCCGGGGAGCTGTTTTTT.

This chain joins TRBV5-1 and TRBJ1-3; 9 bases are shared with TRBD1. CDR1 SGHRS and CDR2 YFSETQ come from the germline V gene. V shed 4 bases, J shed 4 bases, and the junction held 9 bases outside the gene matches. This CDR3 has 16 residues. The chain's CDR3 is CASSATQGAPGNTIYF. CDR3 coding DNA: TGCGCCAGCAGCGCGACACAGGGGGCGCCGGGAAACACCATATATTTT.

The V and J genes are TRBV9 and TRBJ2-1; D call uncertain. Trimming removed 3 bases at V and 0 bases at J, with 10 bases between. Germline CDR1 reads SGDLS; CDR2 reads YYNGEE. The CDR3 sequence is 15 residues long. CDR3 sequence (DNA): TGTGCCAGCAGCGAGACTGGAAGCTCCTACAATGAGCAGTTCTTC. This sequence encodes CASSETGSSYNEQFF.

This sequence joins TRBV27 and TRBJ2-7, with D perhaps matching TRBD2 (5 bases). The CDR3 runs to 14 residues. Germline CDR1 is MNHEY and CDR2 is SMNVEV (reference sequence). Deletions cut 1 base from V and 1 base from J, with 8 bases between. In DNA, the CDR3 is TGTGCCAGCAGTTTATTCCCGGGGTCCTACGAGCAGTACTTC. This encodes CASSLFPGSYEQYF.

The genes are TRBV9 and TRBJ2-2; TRBD1 matches at 8 bases. CDR1 and CDR2 (germline): SGDLS, YYNGEE. This CDR3 is 15 amino acids long. V shed 3 bases, J shed 6 bases, and the junction held 7 bases outside the gene matches. CDR3 loop: CASSDRQGSPGELFF. The CDR3 coding sequence is TGTGCCAGCAGCGACCGACAGGGGAGTCCCGGGGAGCTGTTTTTT.

The rearrangement links TRBV6-1 to TRBJ2-7; 10 nucleotides agree with TRBD1. The CDR3 extends over 15 amino acids. CDR1 is MNHNS, CDR2 SASEGT, per germline. J lost 3 bases, V lost 1 base, and 3 bases had no gene match. The CDR3 loop reads CASSEVRDRGYEQYF. CDR3 nucleotides: TGTGCCAGCAGTGAAGTCCGGGACAGGGGCTACGAGCAGTACTTC.

The J gene is TRBJ2-7, the V gene TRBV18; D may be TRBD1 (5 bases). Germline loops: CDR1 KGHSH, CDR2 LQKENI. Trimming shortened V by 5 bases and J by 4 bases, and 15 bases separated the two germline ends. The CDR3 totals 14 residues. CDR3 protein: CASSSQGYGYEQYF. The CDR3 DNA reads as TGTGCCAGCTCATCTCAGGGATACGGTTACGAGCAGTACTTC.

With respect to this clone: At one boundary the junction diverges from the germline segment, which might be a read error. Other DNA variants within this sample encode the same CDR3. The V gene is TRBV5-6, the J gene TRBJ1-6, with 8 bases lining up with TRBD1. CDR1 is SGHDT and CDR2 is YYEEEE in the germline V gene. CDR3 size: 15 residues. The CDR3 sequence: CASSFSGTGGSPLHF. DNA of the CDR3: TGTGCCAGCAGCTTTTCCGGGACAGGCGGTTCACCTCTCCACTTT. Full variable domain (outside the CDR3, taken from reference TRBV5-6 and TRBJ1-6): DAGVTQSPTHLIKTRGQQVTLRCSPKSGHDTVSWYQQALGQGPQFIFQYYEEEERQRGNFPDRFSGHQFPNYSSELNVNALLLGDSALYLCASSFSGTGGSPLHFGNGTRLTVT.

The CDR3 sequence is CASHETANTGELFF. For the CDR3, the DNA is TGTGCCTCCCATGAGACAGCGAACACCGGGGAGCTGTTTTTT. V gene TRBV25-1 combines with J gene TRBJ2-2; maybe TRBD1 (5 bases). With 11 bases removed from V and 0 bases from J, the gap between germline ends came to 13 bases. The CDR3 length is 14 residues. CDR1 and CDR2 (germline): MGHDK, SYGVNS. Based on the CDR3 plus reference TRBV25-1 and TRBJ2-2, the full variable domain is EADIYQTPRYLVIGTGKKITLECSQTMGHDKMYWYQQDPGMELHLIHYSYGVNSTEKGDLSSESTVSRIRTEHFPLTLESARPSHTSQYLCASHETANTGELFFGEGSRLTVL.

The chain is built from TRBV15 and TRBJ2-7, with 9 bases identical to TRBD1. The CDR3 is 15 amino acids. V gave up 0 bases and J gave up 5 bases; unmatched junction bases: 5. Per germline, CDR1 LNHNV and CDR2 YYDKDF (reference sequence). The CDR3 sequence is CATSRDMGQGDEQYF. The CDR3 DNA sequence: TGTGCCACCAGCAGAGATATGGGACAGGGAGACGAGCAGTACTTC.

The genes are TRBV6-6 and TRBJ2-7; 8 positions agree with TRBD2. V shed 2 bases and J 6 bases; nucleotides not matched to a gene: 9. Germline V gene data show CDR1 as MNHNY and CDR2 as SVGAGI (reference sequence). The CDR3 runs 15 residues. The CDR3 DNA reads TGTGCCAGCAGTTACACCGCCGGGACTAGTTCCGAGCAGTACTTC. Amino acid sequence: CASSYTAGTSSEQYF.

The chain joins TRBV6-5 to TRBJ2-3, with D possibly matching TRBD2 (5 bases). Germline values: CDR1 MNHEY, CDR2 SVGAGI. The V gene lost 3 bases and the J gene lost 2 bases, with 12 bases spanning the gap. The CDR3 has 15 residues. CDR3 DNA: TGTGCCAGCAGTTATCTCGGACGGGACACAGATACGCAGTATTTT. It specifies CASSYLGRDTDTQYF.

The CDR3 bases are TGTGCCATCAGTGAGAAGAGGAGCTCCTACGAGCAGTACTTC. This encodes CAISEKRSSYEQYF. V gene TRBV10-3 combines with J gene TRBJ2-7; D gene ambiguous. The V end was cut by 2 bases, the J end by 0 bases, with 8 bases between. The germline V gene encodes CDR1 ENHRY and CDR2 SYGVKD. The CDR3 has 14 amino acids.

The chain links TRBV6-1 to TRBJ1-5; possibly TRBD1 for D (6 bases). The germline V and J ends were trimmed by 4 bases and 5 bases, with 9 bases remaining between them. Germline V CDR1 and CDR2: MNHNS, SASEGT. The length of the CDR3 is 13 residues. The CDR3 is CASSGGGYQPQHF. The DNA for the CDR3 is TGTGCCAGCAGTGGAGGGGGTTATCAGCCCCAGCATTTT.

This clone has only a few counts. The V and J genes are TRBV5-1 and TRBJ2-6; tentatively, D is TRBD1 (5 bases). Trimming removed 5 bases from V and 0 bases from J, with 15 bases in between. The germline CDR1 and CDR2 sequences are SGHRS and YFSETQ. The CDR3 has 17 amino acids. The CDR3: CASSTTTGSSGANVLTF. The CDR3 DNA follows: TGCGCCAGCAGTACCACTACAGGATCCTCTGGGGCCAACGTCCTGACTTTC.

The rearrangement joins TRBV7-2 to TRBJ1-6; D not resolved. The germline gives CDR1 SGHTA, CDR2 FQGNSA. The CDR3 covers 13 residues. V shed 3 bases and J shed 7 bases, with 7 bases lying between them. The CDR3 reads CASSLTQNSPLHF. CDR3 DNA sequence: TGTGCCAGCAGCTTGACTCAGAATTCACCCCTCCACTTT.

The chain has TRBV10-1 and TRBJ2-5, with 11 bases that match TRBD1. The CDR3 spans 15 residues. The germline gives CDR1 WNHNN, CDR2 SYGVQD (reference sequence). The V segment lost 5 bases and the J segment 5 bases; nucleotides outside the gene matches: 7. CDR3 sequence (DNA): TGCGCCAGCAGTCCTTGGACAGGGGGCGAGGAGACCCAGTACTTC. Its protein product is CASSPWTGGEETQYF.

This clone was found a few times. The chain is built from TRBV4-3 and TRBJ1-2, with D unresolved. This CDR3 contains 15 residues. Per germline, CDR1 LGHNA and CDR2 YSLEER. The V end lost 1 base, the J end lost 0 bases, and 9 bases lay between the germline ends. The CDR3 coding sequence is TGCGCCAGCAGCCAAGTTTTCGGGGCTAACTATGGCTACACCTTC. Protein product: CASSQVFGANYGYTF.

The V call is TRBV4-1, the J call TRBJ1-4; D unclear. The CDR3 extends over 16 amino acids. Germline loops: CDR1 MGHRA, CDR2 YSYEKL. V was shortened by 1 base and J by 0 bases, with 9 bases between the two germline ends. The CDR3 coding sequence is TGCGCCAGCAGCCAAGGAGGTTATGCAACTAATGAAAAACTGTTTTTT. Translation gives CASSQGGYATNEKLFF.

The V call is TRBV21-1, the J call TRBJ2-1; the table's D call, TRBD1, has no DNA check behind it. TRBV21-1 is termed a pseudogene. This CDR3 region has 17 residues. CDR3 in DNA: TGTGCCAGCAGCCAGGGATGGATAAGGGGGAAAGGGAATGAGCAGTTCTTC. Amino acid sequence: CASSQGWIRGKGNEQFF.

The rearrangement joins TRBV19 to TRBJ2-3, with 8 bases aligning to TRBD1. CDR1 and CDR2 (germline): LNHDA, SQIVND (reference sequence). The V gene end was trimmed by 5 bases and the J gene end by 3 bases; junction bases not matched to a gene: 4. CDR3 length: 14 amino acids. CDR3 nucleotides: TGTGCCAGTAGTCCTGGACAGGGAACAGATACGCAGTATTTT. It translates to CASSPGQGTDTQYF.

The V call is TRBV4-3, the J call TRBJ2-5, with 7 bases aligning to TRBD1. Germline loops: CDR1 LGHNA, CDR2 YSLEER. The V gene end was trimmed by 3 bases and the J gene end by 4 bases; junction bases not matched to a gene: 2. The CDR3 is 13 amino acids. Here the CDR3 reads CASSQTGRETQYF. CDR3 in DNA: TGCGCCAGCAGCCAGACAGGGCGAGAGACCCAGTACTTC.

This chain connects TRBV11-1 to TRBJ2-3, with D perhaps matching TRBD1 (5 bases). V was pared by 7 bases and J by 1 base, with 6 bases between. Germline CDR1 reads SGHAT; CDR2 reads FQDESV (reference sequence). CDR3 length equals 12 residues. CDR3 region: CASKGGTDTQYF. In DNA form, the CDR3 reads TGTGCCAGCAAAGGGGGCACAGATACGCAGTATTTT. The full variable domain, with the rest looked up from reference TRBV11-1 and TRBJ2-3, is EAEVAQSPRYKITEKSQAVAFWCDPISGHATLYWYRQILGQGPELLVQFQDESVVDDSQLPKDRFSAERLKGVDSTLKIQPAELGDSAMYLCASKGGTDTQYFGPGTRLTVL.

V is TRBV16 and J is TRBJ1-5; no firm D call. CDR1 and CDR2 from the germline V gene are KGHSY and FQNENV. V was shortened by 0 bases and J by 9 bases, with 12 bases between the two germline ends. This CDR3 has 14 residues. CDR3 bases: TGTGCCAGCAGCCAATCGGGCGGGGAGCGGCCCCAGCATTTT. Its translation is CASSQSGGERPQHF.

V usage is TRBV4-1 and J usage is TRBJ1-3; the match to TRBD1 covers 10 bases. Germline CDR1 and CDR2: MGHRA and YSYEKL. The trim removed 0 bases at V and 4 bases at J, leaving 12 bases unmatched. The CDR3 totals 19 residues. CDR3: CASSQERRGQGSGGNTIYF. Written as DNA, the CDR3 is TGCGCCAGCAGCCAAGAGCGGAGGGGACAGGGGTCTGGCGGAAACACCATATATTTT.

This chain connects TRBV6-6 to TRBJ1-1; the D is unclear. Germline lookup yields CDR1 MNHNY and CDR2 SVGAGI (reference sequence). CDR3 length: 11 residues. Trimming pared 2 bases from V and 6 bases from J, leaving 4 bases between. In nucleotides, the CDR3 is TGTGCCAGCAGTTACCTCCCTGAAGCTTTCTTT. The encoded protein is CASSYLPEAFF.

The rearrangement links TRBV7-2 to TRBJ1-5, with a possible D match to TRBD1 (5 bases). Germline CDR1 is SGHTA and CDR2 is FQGNSA. Trimming pared 4 bases from V and 1 base from J, leaving 11 bases between. The CDR3 has 15 residues. For the CDR3, the DNA is TGTGCCAGCAGCTCGGCAGGGATGAGCAATCAGCCCCAGCATTTT. This codes for CASSSAGMSNQPQHF.

The genes are TRBV11-2 and TRBJ1-2; D is possibly TRBD1 (6 bases). Germline-derived CDR1 and CDR2 are SGHAT and FQNNGV. V shed 2 bases and J shed 2 bases, with 9 bases lying between them. CDR3 length equals 14 residues. The CDR3 nucleotides read TGTGCCAGCAGCTTACCTGGACAGAACTATGGCTACACCTTC. Amino acids: CASSLPGQNYGYTF.

The chain recombines TRBV5-1 with TRBJ1-4, with TRBD1 identical over 7 bases. From germline, CDR1 is SGHRS and CDR2 YFSETQ. The junction had 2 bases not matched to a gene; V was cut back by 0 bases and J by 3 bases. The CDR3 sequence is 15 residues long. The CDR3: CASSLGTGPNEKLFF. The CDR3 coding sequence is TGCGCCAGCAGCTTGGGGACAGGTCCTAATGAAAAACTGTTTTTT.

The CDR3 DNA is TGTGCCAGCAGCCCGAGGAGGGCAGATACGCAGTATTTT. Translation: CASSPRRADTQYF. The chain has TRBV14 and TRBJ2-3; weak D call: TRBD2 (6 bases). The ends were cut back, 4 bases at V and 4 bases at J, with 9 bases in the middle. The germline V gene encodes CDR1 SGHDN and CDR2 FVKESK. The CDR3 loop spans 13 amino acids. The full variable domain, in which reference TRBV14 and TRBJ2-3 provide the parts outside the CDR3, is EAGVTQFPSHSVIEKGQTVTLRCDPISGHDNLYWYRRVMGKEIKFLLHFVKESKQDESGMPNNRFLAERTGGTYSTLKVQPAELEDSGVYFCASSPRRADTQYFGPGTRLTVL.

This rearrangement joins TRBV5-1 to TRBJ2-1; 10 bases match TRBD1. Germline V gene lookup returns CDR1 SGHRS and CDR2 YFSETQ. Trimming at V came to 4 bases and at J to 6 bases, leaving 10 bases not matched to a gene. This CDR3 contains 16 residues. The CDR3 region is CASSVSGTGVSNEQFF. The CDR3 DNA is TGCGCCAGCAGCGTTTCCGGGACAGGGGTTTCCAATGAGCAGTTCTTC.